The rows below give T cell receptor beta chains drawn from one sample of a study of identical twins. Via MiXCR, TCRdb re-called the 5' RACE reads, giving one row per CDR3 protein. Here the sample spans under 450,000 distinct CDR3 sequences, roughly 18% being singletons. The sample comprised naive T cells sorted from blood. Receptors originate from a man in his fifties in good health. The CDR3 runs from the conserved cysteine through the conserved F or W.

J gene | V gene | CDR3 protein
TRBJ1-2 | TRBV19 | CASEGGGGYGYTF
TRBJ1-1 | TRBV5-1 | CASSPQTTVRAFF
TRBJ1-2 | TRBV12-3/TRBV12-4 | CASRRQGAHGYTF
TRBJ1-1 | TRBV6-5 | CASSYSMGGMNTEAFF
TRBJ2-6 | TRBV5-5 | CASSSLGLLSGANVLTF
TRBJ2-3 | TRBV7-3 | CASSLRAGSTDTQYF
TRBJ2-4 | TRBV20-1 | CSASLGGVKNIQYF
TRBJ2-5 | TRBV10-2 | CASMAMYQETQYF
TRBJ1-2 | TRBV18 | CASSPSTEPYGYTF
TRBJ2-7 | TRBV4-3 | CASSQLGQGYEQYF
TRBJ1-2 | TRBV4-2 | CASSQVDRDGYTF
TRBJ2-5 | TRBV7-8 | CASSLGTGTGAGVVTQYF
TRBJ2-1 | TRBV10-3 | CAISERLAGGSYNEQFF
TRBJ2-7 | TRBV12-3/TRBV12-4 | CASSSGQAAYEQYF
TRBJ2-1 | TRBV20-1 | CSARKLAGDVGSSYNEQFF
TRBJ1-1 | TRBV2 | CASSEERVRITEAFF
TRBJ2-1 | TRBV28 | CASSEEWEEFF
TRBJ1-1 | TRBV7-8 | CASSIGTTAGAFF
TRBJ1-5 | TRBV6-2/TRBV6-3 | CASSYPVHRGRVQPQHF
TRBJ2-3 | TRBV12-3/TRBV12-4 | CASRQAGSTDTQYF
TRBJ1-2 | TRBV29-1 | CSVEHTLNYGYTF
TRBJ2-1 | TRBV20-1 | CSASGPSGTNEQFF
TRBJ1-2 | TRBV20-1 | CSASGSQGRNYGYTF
TRBJ2-3 | TRBV6-1 | CASRDTGGRTDTQYF
TRBJ1-4 | TRBV11-2 | CASSPLRGLNEKLFF
TRBJ2-7 | TRBV28 | CASPIREPSYEQYF
TRBJ2-5 | TRBV15 | CATSRDFTAAGGTQYF
TRBJ2-1 | TRBV4-3 | CASSQDLGSLEQFF
TRBJ1-2 | TRBV6-6 | CASSQGAGGYTF
TRBJ2-1 | TRBV20-1 | CSARDPGHRGPGQFF
TRBJ2-1 | TRBV25-1 | CASSELRAWGNEQFF
TRBJ1-6 | TRBV6-5 | CASSYYPESPLHF
TRBJ1-2 | TRBV5-6 | CASSFGNSKPNYGYTF
TRBJ2-1 | TRBV7-2 | CASSLAAGGQYNEQFF
TRBJ2-1 | TRBV20-1 | CSAITSGHYNEQFF
TRBJ2-1 | TRBV20-1 | CSARDLAGENNEQFF
TRBJ2-3 | TRBV29-1 | CSVDGTSGAHTDTQYF
TRBJ1-2 | TRBV28 | CASSQGPFGGYTF
TRBJ2-2 | TRBV24-1 | CATSDSPGRNTGELFF
TRBJ2-2 | TRBV10-3 | CAITTGNTGELFF
TRBJ2-7 | TRBV7-9 | CASSKGTGPYEQYF
TRBJ2-1 | TRBV6-2/TRBV6-3 | CASSSGGLNEQFF
TRBJ1-4 | TRBV7-2 | CASSFLAGDGSEKLFF
TRBJ2-1 | TRBV4-1 | CASSRRQGALYNEQFF
TRBJ2-5 | TRBV5-6 | CASSLLGPQETQYF
TRBJ1-1 | TRBV6-5 | CASSYNRKNTEAFF
TRBJ2-7 | TRBV27 | CASSGGTVVGEQYF
TRBJ2-1 | TRBV6-2/TRBV6-3 | CASSYSGTGWNEQFF
TRBJ2-6 | TRBV7-8 | CASSRNVVAGANVLTF
TRBJ2-3 | TRBV7-8 | CASSLVGTALGTQYF